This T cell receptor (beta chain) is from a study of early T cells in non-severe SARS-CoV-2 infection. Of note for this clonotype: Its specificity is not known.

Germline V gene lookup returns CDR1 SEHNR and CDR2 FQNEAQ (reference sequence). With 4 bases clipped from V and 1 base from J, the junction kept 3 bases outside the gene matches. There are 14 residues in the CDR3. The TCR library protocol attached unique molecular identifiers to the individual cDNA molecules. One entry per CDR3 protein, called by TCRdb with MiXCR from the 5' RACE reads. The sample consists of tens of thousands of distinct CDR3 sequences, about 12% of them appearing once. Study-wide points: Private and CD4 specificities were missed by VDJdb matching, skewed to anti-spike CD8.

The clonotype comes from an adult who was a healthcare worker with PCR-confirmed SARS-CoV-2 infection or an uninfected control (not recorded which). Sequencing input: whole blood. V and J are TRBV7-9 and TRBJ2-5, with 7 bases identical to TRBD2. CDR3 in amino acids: CASSWSGAQETQYF. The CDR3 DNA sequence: TGTGCCAGCAGCTGGAGCGGGGCCCAAGAGACCCAGTACTTC.